These 30 T cell receptor beta chains share one sample of origin, sequenced in a study of T cell repertoires in cytomegalovirus infection. For these TCRs, the target antigens are not known. TCRdb re-called the reads through MiXCR, storing one row per CDR3 protein. The sample has tens of thousands of distinct CDR3 sequences, approximately 22% seen once; the top ten hold approximately 79%. The specimen was PBMCs, sequenced either directly or after in vitro stimulation (not recorded which). Source of these receptors: a human donor in good health (CMV status not recorded). Some clones in this sample may be carry-over from other donors' samples.

This clonotype was detected only a few times. This rearrangement joins TRBV7-2 to TRBJ2-7; no clear D gene. The CDR3 consists of 15 residues. Looked up from germline, CDR1 is SGHTA and CDR2 is FQGNSA. The V end lost 5 bases, the J end lost 2 bases, and 16 bases lay between the germline ends. CDR3 DNA sequence: TGTGCCAGCAGCCCTGGAACGTGGGCCCCCTACGAGCAGTACGTC. It codes for CASSPGTWAPYEQYV.

This clonotype showed up many times. The V gene is TRBV7-6, the J gene TRBJ2-3; D gene unclear. Trimming left V 1 base short and J 2 bases short, with 13 bases between. The V gene's germline CDR1 is SGHVS and CDR2 FNYEAQ. The CDR3 is made up of 16 amino acids. CDR3 DNA: TGTGCCAGCAGCTTAGGGAGCTCCCTACCCACAGATACGCAGTATTTT. This sequence encodes CASSLGSSLPTDTQYF.

This clonotype was picked up a small number of times. The J gene is TRBJ2-7, the V gene TRBV6-2 or TRBV6-3; TRBD2 is a possible D gene (5 bases). This CDR3 contains 13 residues. The V end was cut by 6 bases, the J end by 0 bases, with 9 bases between. Germline V CDR1 and CDR2: MNHEY, SVGEGT. The CDR3 reads CASRDWRSYEQYV. The CDR3 DNA follows: TGTGCCAGCAGGGACTGGCGCTCCTACGAGCAGTACGTC.

V and J are TRBV4-3 and TRBJ1-4; D gene uncertain. CDR1 and CDR2 from the germline V gene are LGHNA and YSLEER. V lost 1 base and J 4 bases, leaving 7 bases between the germline ends. CDR3 length: 14 amino acids. CDR3 DNA: TGCGCCAGCAGCCAAGGAGGGAATAATGAAAAACTGTTTTTT. This sequence encodes CASSQGGNNEKLFF.

The chain employs TRBV7-8 and TRBJ2-3; D tentatively fits TRBD1 or TRBD2 (6 bases each). CDR3 length: 16 residues. V shed 5 bases and J shed 0 bases, with 15 bases lying between them. Germline lookup yields CDR1 SGHVS and CDR2 FQNEAQ. This CDR3 is CASSADWGASTDTQYF. The CDR3 bases are TGTGCCAGCAGCGCCGACTGGGGGGCGAGCACAGATACGCAGTATTTT.

The rearrangement uses TRBV6-2 or TRBV6-3 and TRBJ2-5; D gene ambiguous. This CDR3 has 13 residues. The ends were cut back, 1 base at V and 2 bases at J, with 5 bases in the middle. Germline V gene lookup returns CDR1 MNHEY and CDR2 SVGEGT. The CDR3 coding sequence is TGTGCCAGCAGTTACTATCAGCAAGAGACCCAGTACTTC. Protein sequence: CASSYYQQETQYF.

This clonotype was counted only a few times. The V gene is TRBV7-2, the J gene TRBJ2-2; D perhaps matches TRBD2 (5 bases). The CDR3 is made up of 17 amino acids. V was clipped by 3 bases and J by 4 bases, with 18 bases between them. Germline V gene data show CDR1 as SGHTA and CDR2 as FQGNSA. For the CDR3, the DNA is TGTGCCAGCAGCTTGTTTGGGAGAACGTTGGGCACCGGGGAGCTGTTTTTT. Translating it yields CASSLFGRTLGTGELFF. Together with reference TRBV7-2 and TRBJ2-2, the CDR3 gives the full variable domain: GAGVSQSPSNKVTEKGKDVELRCDPISGHTALYWYRQSLGQGLEFLIYFQGNSAPDKSGLPSDRFSAERTGGSVSTLTIQRTQQEDSAVYLCASSLFGRTLGTGELFFGEGSRLTVL.

This clonotype was picked up a small number of times. J is TRBJ1-3 and V is TRBV12-3 or TRBV12-4; D possibly corresponds to TRBD1 (6 bases). Trimming removed 5 bases from V and 3 bases from J, with 11 bases in between. The CDR3 runs 14 residues. The DNA for the CDR3 is TGTGCCAGCAGTACAGGGTCAGGTGGAAACACCATATATTTT. It encodes CASSTGSGGNTIYF.

This clonotype was seen a single time. The gene calls are TRBV6-1 and TRBJ2-2; TRBD2 matches at 12 bases. Germline CDR1 MNHNS, CDR2 SASEGT. Trimming cost V 7 bases and J 4 bases; bases outside gene matches: 7. The CDR3 spans 16 residues. The CDR3 region has the DNA TGTGCCAGCATCTCTTCACTAGCGGGAGGCACCGGGGAGCTGTTTTTT. Its protein product is CASISSLAGGTGELFF.

In its sample, this clonotype was seen a few times. The chain joins TRBV7-8 to TRBJ2-1; a possible D gene is TRBD2 (5 bases). V gave up 10 bases and J gave up 1 base, with 14 bases separating them. Germline V CDR1 and CDR2: SGHVS, FQNEAQ. There are 14 residues in the CDR3. The CDR3 spells CATVSPGSYNEQFF. CDR3 DNA sequence: TGTGCCACCGTTTCCCCGGGATCCTACAATGAGCAGTTCTTC.

This clonotype appeared many times. The chain's CDR3 is CASSSGLAGVGTDTQYF. CDR3 nucleotides: TGTGCCAGCAGCTCGGGACTAGCGGGAGTAGGGACAGATACGCAGTATTTT. The rearrangement joins TRBV7-2 to TRBJ2-3; 14 bases fit TRBD2. The CDR3 runs 17 residues. Germline CDR1 and CDR2: SGHTA and FQGNSA. After removal of 4 bases from V and 3 bases from J, the junction contained 6 bases not matched to a gene.

The chain couples TRBV29-1 to TRBJ2-5; 12 nucleotides agree with TRBD2. The V and J ends lost 6 bases and 5 bases, in that order; junction bases with no gene match: 1. This CDR3 contains 12 residues. From germline, CDR1 is SQVTM and CDR2 ANQGSEA. The CDR3, as DNA: TGCAGCGTCGGACTAGCGGGGGAGACCCAGTACTTC. Translation gives CSVGLAGETQYF.

Concerning this clonotype itself: The junction differs from germline at one of its ends, possibly a read error. The V call is TRBV11-2, the J call TRBJ2-2; D unresolved. The length of the CDR3 is 12 residues. The germline CDR1 and CDR2 sequences are SGHAT and FQNNGV. In DNA, the CDR3 is TGCGCCAGCAGCGCCGGGCCCGGGGAGCTGTTTTTT. Protein sequence: CASSAGPGELFF.

This clonotype was recorded many times. The chain's CDR3 is CASSLGVGMGGRYEQFF. The CDR3 coding sequence is TGTGCCAGCAGCTTAGGCGTTGGGATGGGCGGGAGGTATGAGCAGTTCTTC. V usage is TRBV7-2 and J usage is TRBJ2-1, with 8 bases matching TRBD2. With 1 base clipped from V and 8 bases from J, the junction kept 13 bases outside the gene matches. CDR1 SGHTA and CDR2 FQGNSA come from the germline V gene. This CDR3 comprises 17 residues.

This chain links TRBV2 with TRBJ2-1, with 9 bases lining up with TRBD2. V gave up 5 bases and J gave up 6 bases; unmatched junction bases: 11. The CDR3 totals 16 residues. Germline V lookup: CDR1 SNHLY, CDR2 FYNNEI. CDR3: CASSSGGRAVFNEQFF. CDR3 nucleotide sequence: TGTGCCAGCAGTAGTGGCGGGAGGGCAGTCTTCAATGAGCAGTTCTTC.

This clonotype was recorded many times. The chain recombines TRBV7-2 with TRBJ2-7, with TRBD2 as a possible D gene (5 bases). Germline CDR1 SGHTA, CDR2 FQGNSA. The CDR3 has 11 residues. V lost 7 bases to trimming and J lost 5 bases, with 9 bases between them. Here the CDR3 reads CASTTGNEQYF. The CDR3 DNA reads TGTGCCAGCACGACCGGGAACGAGCAGTACTTC.

This clonotype was picked up a small number of times. The rearrangement uses TRBV28 and TRBJ2-5; D is unclear. Germline CDR1 reads MDHEN; CDR2 reads SYDVKM. The CDR3 extends over 14 amino acids. V lost 8 bases, J lost 0 bases, and 13 bases lay in between. The chain's CDR3 is CASHRATNQETQYF. The CDR3 DNA is TGTGCCAGCCACCGCGCGACAAACCAAGAGACCCAGTACTTC.

There are many counts of this clonotype. In DNA, the CDR3 is TGTGCCAGCAGCTTAGCAGACAGGGAGAGAACTGAAGCTTTCTTT. Translating it yields CASSLADRERTEAFF. This chain links TRBV7-9 with TRBJ1-1; 7 nucleotides match TRBD1. In germline, CDR1 is SEHNR, CDR2 FQNEAQ (reference sequence). Trimming removed 0 bases from V and 5 bases from J; junction bases left unmatched: 6. This CDR3 is built from 15 residues.

V gene TRBV28 combines with J gene TRBJ2-7, with 9 bases matching TRBD2. This CDR3 contains 15 residues. V dropped 6 bases and J dropped 3; count of bases not matched to a gene: 9. Germline loops: CDR1 MDHEN, CDR2 SYDVKM. CDR3 sequence: CASRGTSLGLYEQYF. The DNA for the CDR3 is TGTGCCAGCAGGGGGACTAGCCTTGGACTCTACGAGCAGTACTTC.

The V call is TRBV12-3 or TRBV12-4, the J call TRBJ2-2; D unclear. Trimming removed 6 bases from V and 6 bases from J, with 11 bases in between. This CDR3 is built from 13 residues. This chain's CDR3 is CASSRGRSGELFF. The CDR3 region has the DNA TGTGCCAGCAGCCGAGGCCGGTCCGGGGAGCTGTTTTTT.

This clonotype showed up just a few times. The chain uses TRBV19 and TRBJ1-1; 8 bases align to TRBD1. Germline trimming cut 5 bases from V and 4 bases from J; bases unmatched to any gene: 9. This CDR3 has 15 amino acids. Germline V lookup: CDR1 LNHDA, CDR2 SQIVND (reference sequence). Here the CDR3 reads CASSAWTGICTEAFF. The CDR3 bases are TGTGCCAGTAGTGCCTGGACAGGGATATGCACTGAAGCTTTCTTT. Supplemented by reference TRBV19 and TRBJ1-1, the full variable domain reads DGGITQSPKYLFRKEGQNVTLSCEQNLNHDAMYWYRQDPGQGLRLIYYSQIVNDFQKGDIAEGYSVSREKKESFPLTVTSAQKNPTAFYLCASSAWTGICTEAFFGQGTRLTVV.

The V and J genes are TRBV6-2 or TRBV6-3 and TRBJ1-6, with 7 bases fitting TRBD1. This CDR3 has 17 residues. The V gene's germline CDR1 is MNHEY and CDR2 SVGEGT. The V gene end was trimmed by 7 bases and the J gene end by 0 bases; junction bases not matched to a gene: 9. The CDR3 loop is CASKGPGQSSYNSPLHF. CDR3 DNA sequence: TGTGCCAGCAAAGGACCGGGACAGAGCTCCTATAATTCACCCCTCCACTTT.

The chain uses TRBV9 and TRBJ2-7; D perhaps matches TRBD1 (6 bases). Looked up from germline, CDR1 is SGDLS and CDR2 is YYNGEE. Trimming took 4 bases from V and 2 from J, leaving 16 bases between them. The CDR3 is 15 residues long. The CDR3 DNA sequence: TGTGCCAGCAGCCCACATCAGGGGTACACCTACGAGCAGTACTTC. Its translation: CASSPHQGYTYEQYF.

This clonotype was recorded a few times. The gene calls are TRBV28 and TRBJ1-5; D is uncertain. The germline CDR1 and CDR2 sequences are MDHEN and SYDVKM. The CDR3 consists of 15 residues. V was shortened by 2 bases and J by 0 bases, with 8 bases between the two germline ends. The CDR3, as DNA: TGTGCCAGCAGTTTAGTCGATTATAGCAATCAGCCCCAGCATTTT. Its translation is CASSLVDYSNQPQHF.

This clonotype was picked up a small number of times. The chain uses TRBV11-2 and TRBJ2-5, with TRBD1 matching 7 bases. The CDR3 loop spans 14 amino acids. Germline V CDR1 and CDR2: SGHAT, FQNNGV. V lost 3 bases to trimming and J lost 5 bases; unmatched junction nucleotides: 6. The CDR3 sequence: CASSFLTGSETQYF. CDR3 DNA sequence: TGTGCCAGCAGCTTCCTGACAGGGAGCGAGACCCAGTACTTC.

This clonotype has only a few counts. The chain recombines TRBV2 with TRBJ1-2, with no clear D. Germline V gene lookup returns CDR1 SNHLY and CDR2 FYNNEI. Between the trimmed V and J ends, which lost 4 bases and 5 bases, there was a span of 5 bases. The CDR3 has 11 amino acids. The CDR3 region is CASSGDYGYTF. CDR3 sequence (DNA): TGTGCCAGCAGTGGTGATTATGGCTACACCTTC. Full variable domain (remainder filled in from reference TRBV2 and TRBJ1-2): EPEVTQTPSHQVTQMGQEVILRCVPISNHLYFYWYRQILGQKVEFLVSFYNNEISEKSEIFDDQFSVERPDGSNFTLKIRSTKLEDSAMYFCASSGDYGYTFGSGTRLTVV.

This clonotype has a count of ten or more. The rearrangement uses TRBV7-2 and TRBJ1-1; possible D gene TRBD1, 5 bases. CDR3 length equals 17 residues. Trimming removed 2 bases at V and 0 bases at J, with 16 bases between. Germline V gene lookup returns CDR1 SGHTA and CDR2 FQGNSA. The CDR3 nucleotides read TGTGCCAGCAGCTTAAAGGGTCGGACACCATTGAACACTGAAGCTTTCTTT. Its translation: CASSLKGRTPLNTEAFF.

The chain joins TRBV7-6 to TRBJ2-1, with 11 bases aligning to TRBD2. CDR1 is SGHVS and CDR2 is FNYEAQ in the germline V gene. The trim removed 4 bases at V and 2 bases at J, leaving 16 bases unmatched. CDR3 length: 20 amino acids. The CDR3 DNA sequence: TGTGCCAGCAGCTCTGCCGGGACTAGCGGACCCCCCGGCACCTACAATGAGCAGTTCTTC. Protein sequence: CASSSAGTSGPPGTYNEQFF. Variable domain in full (rest from reference TRBV7-6 and TRBJ2-1): GAGVSQSPRYKVTKRGQDVALRCDPISGHVSLYWYRQALGQGPEFLTYFNYEAQQDKSGLPNDRFSAERPEGSISTLTIQRTEQRDSAMYRCASSSAGTSGPPGTYNEQFFGPGTRLTVL.

The chain is built from TRBV28 and TRBJ2-1; D is unresolved. The CDR3 spans 14 residues. Germline V CDR1 and CDR2: MDHEN, SYDVKM. Between the trimmed V and J ends, which lost 6 bases and 5 bases, there was a span of 14 bases. CDR3: CASSPPVGNNEQFF. For the CDR3, the DNA is TGTGCCAGCAGCCCACCCGTGGGTAACAATGAGCAGTTCTTC.

J is TRBJ1-2 and V is TRBV20-1; D is unclear. The CDR3 is made up of 15 amino acids. Deletions cut 0 bases from V and 5 bases from J, with 16 bases between. Germline CDR1 reads DFQATT; CDR2 reads SNEGSKA (reference sequence). Written as DNA, the CDR3 is TGCAGTGCTAGAGATCGGGTCCGGCACCTGTATGGCTACACCTTC. It translates to CSARDRVRHLYGYTF.